One and the same sample provided the 9 T cell receptor beta chains below, sequenced in a study of control samples from healthy donors and cancer patients. Generated by immunoSEQ multiplex PCR, the TCRdb table keeps only in-frame clones and is missing some. The table has 82,000 or so clones, roughly 93% seen once. Sequenced: blood. The receptors come from a woman younger than 30 in good health.

Notes on this clone: An end of the junction differs from the germline gene, which may be a read error. V usage is TRBV7-7 and J usage is TRBJ2-1; TRBD2 matches at 9 bases. Germline-derived CDR1 and CDR2 are SSHAT and FNYEAQ (reference sequence). CDR3 length equals 15 residues. The chain's CDR3 is CASSLLAGGTNEQFF. In DNA form, the CDR3 reads TGTGCTAGCAGCCTCCTGGCGGGGGGGACCAATGAGCAGTTCTTC.

This chain's CDR3 is CATSVSPPGLDEQFF. The CDR3, as DNA: TGTGCCACCAGTGTTTCCCCCCCGGGGTTGGATGAGCAGTTCTTC. The chain is built from TRBV24-1 and TRBJ2-1, with D tentatively TRBD2 (5 bases). Looked up from germline, CDR1 is KGHDR and CDR2 is SFDVKD. V was cut by 5 bases and J by 8 bases, with 18 bases left in between. The CDR3 is 15 residues long.

The genes are TRBV4-2 and TRBJ2-2; 8 bases fit TRBD2. The J segment lost 3 bases and the V segment lost 1 base, leaving 7 bases of the junction unmatched. Germline CDR1 reads LGHNA; CDR2 reads YNFKEQ. There are 17 residues in the CDR3. For the CDR3, the DNA is TGTGCCAGCAGCCAAGGGTCGGGGGGGCTACACACCGGGGAGCTGTTTTTT. This sequence encodes CASSQGSGGLHTGELFF.

Here the CDR3 DNA reads TGTGCCAGCACTGCTGACGATGAAAAACTGTTTTTT. Its protein product is CASTADDEKLFF. The chain couples TRBV2 to TRBJ1-4; no firm D call. V lost 7 bases and J lost 6, with 9 bases in between. This CDR3 comprises 12 residues. Per the germline V gene, CDR1 is SNHLY and CDR2 is FYNNEI.

The J gene is TRBJ2-2, the V gene TRBV5-1; D gene unclear. Between the trimmed V and J ends, which lost 3 bases and 3 bases, there was a span of 6 bases. This CDR3 has 13 residues. Germline values: CDR1 SGHRS, CDR2 YFSETQ. Written as DNA, the CDR3 is TGCGCCAGCAGCTCAGGCTACACCGGGGAGCTGTTTTTT. Protein: CASSSGYTGELFF.

J is TRBJ2-7 and V is TRBV4-1, with D unresolved. The CDR3 runs to 13 residues. Between the trimmed V and J ends, which lost 4 bases and 2 bases, there was a span of 9 bases. Germline CDR1 MGHRA, CDR2 YSYEKL. CDR3 protein: CASSPIGPYEQYF. CDR3 sequence (DNA): TGCGCCAGCAGCCCGATTGGTCCCTACGAGCAGTACTTC.

The chain recombines TRBV2 with TRBJ1-2, with unresolved D. Trimming stripped 8 bases from V and 4 bases from J, with 14 bases between. The CDR3 runs 13 residues. Germline CDR1 reads SNHLY; CDR2 reads FYNNEI. The CDR3 protein is CASHPPGVYGYTF. The CDR3, as DNA: TGTGCCAGCCACCCCCCCGGCGTCTATGGCTACACCTTC.

This CDR3 reads CASRRDGNQPQHF. DNA for the CDR3: TGTGCCAGCAGGAGGGACGGCAATCAGCCCCAGCATTTT. V and J are TRBV12-3 or TRBV12-4 and TRBJ1-5, with D tentatively TRBD1 (5 bases). The length of the CDR3 is 13 residues. Deletions cut 6 bases from V and 2 bases from J, with 8 bases between.

The CDR3 here is CASSFYRGQAFLGYTF. The CDR3, as DNA: TGTGCCAGCAGTTTCTACAGGGGGCAGGCTTTCTTAGGCTACACCTTC. The chain employs TRBV28 and TRBJ1-2, with TRBD1 matching 9 bases. V lost 3 bases to trimming and J lost 8 bases; unmatched junction nucleotides: 13. The CDR3 contains 16 residues. Germline V gene data show CDR1 as MDHEN and CDR2 as SYDVKM.